The T cell receptor (beta chain) described here comes from a study of identical twins. Study-wide results and limits: Analyses based on zero insertions could be partly confounded by invariant MAIT and iNKT cells. Modelling approaches yielded underestimates of out-of-frame TCR alpha sharing between monozygotic twins. The same donors were not followed; conclusions instead depended on cross-sectional statistical analysis.

TCRdb used MiXCR to reprocess the 5' RACE reads, holding one entry per CDR3 protein. The table lists around 1.7 million distinct CDR3 sequences, about 30% of them singletons. A word on this clonotype: The antigen remains undetermined.

J was trimmed by 6 bases and V by 7 bases; bases with no gene match: 5. The germline V gene encodes CDR1 SNHLY and CDR2 FYNNEI. The CDR3 consists of 14 residues. The chain combines TRBV2 with TRBJ2-1; 11 nucleotides align to TRBD2. This TCR was recovered from a newborn girl in good health. The sequencing sample was made of cord blood. CDR3 amino acids: CASIGLAGGNEQFF. Here the CDR3 DNA reads TGTGCCAGCATTGGTCTAGCGGGGGGCAATGAGCAGTTCTTC. Full variable domain (missing parts from reference TRBV2 and TRBJ2-1): EPEVTQTPSHQVTQMGQEVILRCVPISNHLYFYWYRQILGQKVEFLVSFYNNEISEKSEIFDDQFSVERPDGSNFTLKIRSTKLEDSAMYFCASIGLAGGNEQFFGPGTRLTVL.